This T cell receptor (beta chain) originates from a study of T cell repertoires in cytomegalovirus infection. Ten or more counts support this clonotype. Its specificity is unknown. The CDR3 covers 14 residues. Germline-derived CDR1 and CDR2 are SGHTA and FQGNSA. The V and J ends lost 4 bases and 7 bases, in that order; junction bases with no gene match: 7. TCRdb ran MiXCR on the reads and lists one entry per CDR3 protein. The sample holds about 500,000 distinct CDR3 sequences, more than 30% seen once. This clonotype was obtained from a human donor in good health (CMV status not recorded). Some clones in this sample may be carry-over from other donors' samples. Sequencing used cultured PBMCs, obtained from culture after CMV antigen stimulation. The chain links TRBV7-2 to TRBJ1-3; 7 bases agree with TRBD1. The CDR3 loop reads CASSSGDRWNTIYF. The CDR3 nucleotides are TGTGCCAGCAGCTCCGGGGACAGATGGAACACCATATATTTT.